This paragraph reports one T cell receptor beta chain. Its antigen is currently unknown. The data originate from a study of vaccination and CD4 T cells after COVID-19. Oncomine TCR Beta short-read sequencing was applied to DNA from cultured CD4+ T cells. TCRdb reprocessed the PCR reads with MiXCR, giving one entry per CDR3 protein. The sample shows about 23,000 distinct CDR3 sequences, 45% to 65% of them seen only once. Trimming cost V 5 bases and J 11 bases; bases outside gene matches: 11. The CDR3 totals 14 residues. Germline lookup yields CDR1 SGHAT and CDR2 FQNNGV. Treatment given: 10-day PBMC culture with coronavirus spike peptide pools or control peptides (ViraFEST assay). On days 3 and 7, half the medium was swapped for fresh IL-2-containing medium.

V gene TRBV11-2 combines with J gene TRBJ1-1, with TRBD1 matching over 10 bases. The receptor was isolated from a human donor who had recovered from COVID-19. Source material: CD4+ T cells from blood, cultured in vitro. This CDR3 is CASSGGQGRIVAFF. CDR3 DNA: TGTGCCAGCAGCGGGGGACAGGGGAGAATCGTGGCTTTCTTT.